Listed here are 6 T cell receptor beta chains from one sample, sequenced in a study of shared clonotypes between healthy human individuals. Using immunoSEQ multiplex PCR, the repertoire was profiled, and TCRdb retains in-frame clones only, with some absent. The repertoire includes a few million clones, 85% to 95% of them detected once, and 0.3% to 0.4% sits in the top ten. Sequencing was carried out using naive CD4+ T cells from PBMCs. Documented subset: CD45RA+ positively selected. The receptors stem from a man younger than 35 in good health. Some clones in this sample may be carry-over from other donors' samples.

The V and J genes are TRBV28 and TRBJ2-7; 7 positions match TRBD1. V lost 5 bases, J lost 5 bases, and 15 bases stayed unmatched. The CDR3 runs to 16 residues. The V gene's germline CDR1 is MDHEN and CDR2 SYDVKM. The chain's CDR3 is CASSPVGGQSLNEQYF. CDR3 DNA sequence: TGTGCCAGCAGTCCAGTTGGGGGACAGTCTTTAAACGAGCAGTACTTC.

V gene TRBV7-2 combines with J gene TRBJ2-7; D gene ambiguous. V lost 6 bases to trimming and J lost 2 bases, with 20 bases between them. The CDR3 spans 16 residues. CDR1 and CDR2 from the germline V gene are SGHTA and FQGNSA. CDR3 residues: CASSQLTTQAPYEQYF. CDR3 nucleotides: TGTGCCAGCAGTCAACTAACTACCCAGGCGCCCTACGAGCAGTACTTC.

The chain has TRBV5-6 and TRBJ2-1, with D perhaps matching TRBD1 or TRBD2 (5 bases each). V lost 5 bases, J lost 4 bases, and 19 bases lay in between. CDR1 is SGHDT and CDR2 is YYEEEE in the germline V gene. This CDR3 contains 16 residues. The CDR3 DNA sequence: TGTGCCAGCAGATTTTTTACCGGGACGACTTACAATGAGCAGTTCTTC. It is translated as CASRFFTGTTYNEQFF.

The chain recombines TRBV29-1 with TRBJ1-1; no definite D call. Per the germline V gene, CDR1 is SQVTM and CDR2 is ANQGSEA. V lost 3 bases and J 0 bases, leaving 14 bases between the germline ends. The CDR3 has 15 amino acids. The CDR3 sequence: CSVDTLGNMNTEAFF. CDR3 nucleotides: TGCAGCGTTGACACCTTGGGCAACATGAACACTGAAGCTTTCTTT.

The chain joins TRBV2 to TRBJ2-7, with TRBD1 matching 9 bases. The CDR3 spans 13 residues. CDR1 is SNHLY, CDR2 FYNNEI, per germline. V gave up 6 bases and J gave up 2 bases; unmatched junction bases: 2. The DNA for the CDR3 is TGTGCCAGCAGAAGACAGGGGGCCTACGAGCAGTACTTC. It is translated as CASRRQGAYEQYF.

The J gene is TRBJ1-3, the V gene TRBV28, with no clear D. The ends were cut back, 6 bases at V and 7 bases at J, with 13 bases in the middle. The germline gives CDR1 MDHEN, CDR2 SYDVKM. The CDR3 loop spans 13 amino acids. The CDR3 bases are TGTGCCAGCAGCCCTGACAATCGGAACACCATATATTTT. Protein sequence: CASSPDNRNTIYF. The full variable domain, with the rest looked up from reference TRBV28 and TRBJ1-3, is DVKVTQSSRYLVKRTGEKVFLECVQDMDHENMFWYRQDPGLGLRLIYFSYDVKMKEKGDIPEGYSVSREKKERFSLILESASTNQTSMYLCASSPDNRNTIYFGEGSWLTVV.